This T cell receptor beta chain was sequenced for a study of blood T cell repertoires in COVID-19. The overall study: Some COVID-19 samples were acute and others convalescent; all came from the United States, Italy and Spain. PBMCs, B-cell-depleted T cells, or T cells provided the cDNA or gDNA that made up the material.

Trimming at V came to 7 bases and at J to 0 bases, leaving 5 bases not matched to a gene. Germline V CDR1 and CDR2: LNHDA, SQIVND (reference sequence). The CDR3 runs 15 residues. The repertoire was sequenced with immunoSEQ multiplex PCR; TCRdb's copy has only in-frame clones and lacks some. The sample has approximately 350,000 clones; roughly 90% are singletons. The source material was PBMCs or T cells enriched from blood (not recorded which). The sequence was obtained from a woman in her twenties or thirties who had recovered from COVID-19. This chain links TRBV19 with TRBJ2-1; 8 nucleotides agree with TRBD1. The DNA for the CDR3 is TGTGCCAGTATGGGTCAGGGGGCCTCCTACAATGAGCAGTTCTTC. Protein: CASMGQGASYNEQFF.